This T cell receptor (beta chain) is from a study of blood T cell repertoires in COVID-19. Study-level information: Whether acute or convalescent, the COVID-19 samples came from the United States, Italy and Spain. The cDNA or gDNA used as material had been derived from T cells, B-cell-depleted T cells, or PBMCs.

Some clones are missing from TCRdb's copy, which holds only in-frame ones; the method was immunoSEQ multiplex PCR. Here the sample spans roughly 140,000 clones, approximately 80% being singletons. The CDR3 sequence is 14 residues long. Germline V lookup: CDR1 LGHNA, CDR2 YSLEER. V lost 3 bases and J 5 bases, leaving 13 bases between the germline ends. Adults between roughly 18 and 89 years of age took part from under 30 US areas. Categorization into cohorts depended on clinical history that participants reported. This chain links TRBV4-3 with TRBJ2-5; the D gene is possibly TRBD2 (5 bases). Sequencing was done on a sample of PBMCs or T cells enriched from blood (not recorded which). The sequence came from a woman aged 18-30 years who had been exposed to COVID-19. CDR3 nucleotides: TGCGCCAGCAGCCAGACCCCGAGGGAGGAGACCCAGTACTTC. Its translation is CASSQTPREETQYF.